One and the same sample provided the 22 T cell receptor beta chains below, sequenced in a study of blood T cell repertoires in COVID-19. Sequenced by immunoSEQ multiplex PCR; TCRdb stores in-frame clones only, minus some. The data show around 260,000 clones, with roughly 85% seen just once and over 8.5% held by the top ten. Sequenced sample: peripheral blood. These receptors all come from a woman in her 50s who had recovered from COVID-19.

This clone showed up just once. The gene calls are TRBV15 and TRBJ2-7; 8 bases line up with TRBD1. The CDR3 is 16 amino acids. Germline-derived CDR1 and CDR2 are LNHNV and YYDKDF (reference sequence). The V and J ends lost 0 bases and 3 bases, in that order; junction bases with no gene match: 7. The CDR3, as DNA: TGTGCCACCAGCAGAGATTTTGGGACAGGATTCTACGAGCAGTACTTC. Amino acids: CATSRDFGTGFYEQYF.

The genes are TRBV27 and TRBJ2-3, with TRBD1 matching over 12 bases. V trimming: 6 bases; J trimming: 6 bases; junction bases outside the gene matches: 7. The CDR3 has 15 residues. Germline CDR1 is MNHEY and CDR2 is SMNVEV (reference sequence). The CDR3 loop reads CASRDGTGGFDTQYF. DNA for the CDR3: TGTGCCAGCAGGGATGGGACAGGGGGCTTTGATACGCAGTATTTT.

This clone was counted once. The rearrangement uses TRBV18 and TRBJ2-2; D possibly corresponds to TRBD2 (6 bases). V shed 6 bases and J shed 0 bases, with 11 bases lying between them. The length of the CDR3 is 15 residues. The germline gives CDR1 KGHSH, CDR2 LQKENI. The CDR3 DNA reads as TGTGCCAGCTCGACGGCTAGCGCGAACACCGGGGAGCTGTTTTTT. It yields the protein CASSTASANTGELFF.

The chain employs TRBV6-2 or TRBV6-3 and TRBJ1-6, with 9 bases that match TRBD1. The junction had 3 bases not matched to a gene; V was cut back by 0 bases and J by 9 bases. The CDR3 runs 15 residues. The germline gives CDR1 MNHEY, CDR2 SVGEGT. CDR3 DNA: TGTGCCAGCAGTTACTCGGACAGGGGACGTTCACCCCTCCACTTT. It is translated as CASSYSDRGRSPLHF.

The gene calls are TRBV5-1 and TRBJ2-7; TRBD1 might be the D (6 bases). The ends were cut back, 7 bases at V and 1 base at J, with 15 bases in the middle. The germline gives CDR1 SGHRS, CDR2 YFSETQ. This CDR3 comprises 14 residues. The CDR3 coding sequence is TGCGCCAGCGGCCCGGGACACGGATCCTACGAGCAGTACTTC. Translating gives CASGPGHGSYEQYF.

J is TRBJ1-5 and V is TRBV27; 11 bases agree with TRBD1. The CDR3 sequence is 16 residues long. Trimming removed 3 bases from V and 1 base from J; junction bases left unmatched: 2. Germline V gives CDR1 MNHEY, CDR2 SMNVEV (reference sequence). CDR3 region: CASSFGTGGSNQPQHF. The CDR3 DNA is TGTGCCAGCAGTTTTGGGACAGGGGGGAGCAATCAGCCCCAGCATTTT.

CDR3 coding DNA: TGTGCCAGCAGCCCTGTTTCCTACAATGAGCAGTTCTTC. The encoded protein is CASSPVSYNEQFF. V and J are TRBV7-3 and TRBJ2-1; D is uncertain. The V and J ends lost 5 bases and 1 base respectively, with 6 bases between them. Germline lookup yields CDR1 SGHTA and CDR2 FQGTGA. The CDR3 has 13 amino acids.

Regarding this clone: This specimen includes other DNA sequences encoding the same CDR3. CDR3 sequence (DNA): TGTGCCAGCAGCGTAGCGGGGGGTCCACAAGAGACCCAGTACTTC. It is translated as CASSVAGGPQETQYF. The rearrangement uses TRBV9 and TRBJ2-5, with 7 nucleotides matching TRBD2. The CDR3 is 15 amino acids. V shed 0 bases and J 2 bases; nucleotides not matched to a gene: 4. The germline V gene encodes CDR1 SGDLS and CDR2 YYNGEE.

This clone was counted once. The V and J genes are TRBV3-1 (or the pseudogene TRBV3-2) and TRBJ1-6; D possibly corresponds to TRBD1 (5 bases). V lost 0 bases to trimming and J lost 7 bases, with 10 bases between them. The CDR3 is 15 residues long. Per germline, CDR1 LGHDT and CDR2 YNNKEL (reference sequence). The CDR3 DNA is TGTGCCAGCAGCCAAGAGGCCAGGGTGAATTCACCCCTCCACTTT. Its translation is CASSQEARVNSPLHF.

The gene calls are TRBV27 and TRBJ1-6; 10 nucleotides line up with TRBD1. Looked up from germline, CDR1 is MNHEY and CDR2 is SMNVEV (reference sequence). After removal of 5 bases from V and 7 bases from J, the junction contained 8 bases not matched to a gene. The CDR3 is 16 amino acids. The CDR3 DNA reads TGTGCCAGCAGTCTCTACCCGGGACAGGGGAATTCACCCCTCCACTTT. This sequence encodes CASSLYPGQGNSPLHF.

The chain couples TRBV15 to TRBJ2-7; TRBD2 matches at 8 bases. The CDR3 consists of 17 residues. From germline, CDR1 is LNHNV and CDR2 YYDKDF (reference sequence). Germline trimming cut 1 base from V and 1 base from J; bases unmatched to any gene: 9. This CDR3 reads CATSRVGIAGRSYEQYF. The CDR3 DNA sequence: TGTGCCACCAGCAGAGTAGGTATAGCGGGGCGTTCCTACGAGCAGTACTTC.

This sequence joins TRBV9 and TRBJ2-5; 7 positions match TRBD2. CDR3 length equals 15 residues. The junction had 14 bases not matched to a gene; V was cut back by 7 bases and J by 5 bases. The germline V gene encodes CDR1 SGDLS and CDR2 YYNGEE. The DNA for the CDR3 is TGTGCCAGCCAGCGGGACTCTTCCCGGTGGGAGACCCAGTACTTC. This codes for CASQRDSSRWETQYF.

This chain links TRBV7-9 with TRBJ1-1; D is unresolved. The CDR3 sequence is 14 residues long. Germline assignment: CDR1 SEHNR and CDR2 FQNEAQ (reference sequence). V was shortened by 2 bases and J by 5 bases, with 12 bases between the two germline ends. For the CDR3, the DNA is TGTGCCAGCAGCTTATACGGGAGTAGGACTGAAGCTTTCTTT. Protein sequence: CASSLYGSRTEAFF.

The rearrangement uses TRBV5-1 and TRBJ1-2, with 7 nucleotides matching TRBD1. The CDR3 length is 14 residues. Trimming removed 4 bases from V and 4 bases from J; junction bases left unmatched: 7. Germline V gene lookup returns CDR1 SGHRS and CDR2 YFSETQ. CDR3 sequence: CASSLNRGIYGYTF. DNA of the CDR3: TGCGCCAGCAGCCTTAACAGGGGTATCTATGGCTACACCTTC.

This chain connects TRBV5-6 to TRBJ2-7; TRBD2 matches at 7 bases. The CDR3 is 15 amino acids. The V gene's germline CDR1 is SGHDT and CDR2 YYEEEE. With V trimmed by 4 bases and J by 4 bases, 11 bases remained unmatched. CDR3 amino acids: CASSLAGVLGYEQYF. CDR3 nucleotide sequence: TGTGCCAGCAGCCTGGCGGGGGTATTAGGTTACGAGCAGTACTTC.

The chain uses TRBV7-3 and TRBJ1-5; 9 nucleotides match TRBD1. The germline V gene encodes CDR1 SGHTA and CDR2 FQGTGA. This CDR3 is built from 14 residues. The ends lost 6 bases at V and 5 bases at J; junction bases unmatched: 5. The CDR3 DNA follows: TGTGCCAGCAGTCAGGGACAGGGACATCAGCCCCAGCATTTT. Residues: CASSQGQGHQPQHF.

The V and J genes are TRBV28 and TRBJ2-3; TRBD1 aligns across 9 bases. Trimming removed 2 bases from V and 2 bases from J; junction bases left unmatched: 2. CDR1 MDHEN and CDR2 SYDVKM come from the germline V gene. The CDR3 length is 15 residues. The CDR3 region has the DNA TGTGCCAGCAGTTTAGGACAGGGGATCACAGATACGCAGTATTTT. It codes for CASSLGQGITDTQYF.

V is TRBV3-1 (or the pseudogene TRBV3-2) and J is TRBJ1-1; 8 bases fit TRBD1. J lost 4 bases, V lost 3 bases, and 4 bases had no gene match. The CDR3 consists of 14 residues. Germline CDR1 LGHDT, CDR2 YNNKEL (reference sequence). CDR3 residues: CASSHLGQGTEAFF. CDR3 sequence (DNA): TGTGCCAGCAGCCACCTTGGACAGGGCACTGAAGCTTTCTTT.

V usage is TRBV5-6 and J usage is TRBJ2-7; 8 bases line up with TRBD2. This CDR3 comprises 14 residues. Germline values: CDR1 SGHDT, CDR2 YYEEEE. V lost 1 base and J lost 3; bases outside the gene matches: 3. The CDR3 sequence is CASSLFGTSYEQYF. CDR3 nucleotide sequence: TGTGCCAGCAGCTTGTTTGGGACTAGCTACGAGCAGTACTTC.

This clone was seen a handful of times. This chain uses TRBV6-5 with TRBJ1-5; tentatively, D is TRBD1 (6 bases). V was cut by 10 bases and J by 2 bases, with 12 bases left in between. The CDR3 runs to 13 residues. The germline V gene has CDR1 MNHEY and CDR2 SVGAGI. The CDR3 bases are TGTGCCACGCGGGGGGGCGGCAATCAGCCCCAGCATTTT. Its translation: CATRGGGNQPQHF.

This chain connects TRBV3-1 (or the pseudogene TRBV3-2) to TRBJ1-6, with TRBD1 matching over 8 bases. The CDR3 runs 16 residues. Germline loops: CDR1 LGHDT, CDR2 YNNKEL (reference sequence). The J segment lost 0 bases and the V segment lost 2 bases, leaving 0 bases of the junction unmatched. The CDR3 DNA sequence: TGTGCCAGCAGCCAAACAGGGGGCTCCTATAATTCACCCCTCCACTTT. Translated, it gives CASSQTGGSYNSPLHF.

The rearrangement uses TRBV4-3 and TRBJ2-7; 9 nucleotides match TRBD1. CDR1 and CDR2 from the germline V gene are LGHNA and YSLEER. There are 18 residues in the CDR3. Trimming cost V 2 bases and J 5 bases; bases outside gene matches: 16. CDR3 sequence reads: CASSQTRLGQGIINEQYF. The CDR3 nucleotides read TGCGCCAGCAGCCAAACAAGACTTGGACAGGGGATTATTAACGAGCAGTACTTC.